This T cell receptor (beta chain) was found in a study of blood T cell repertoires in COVID-19. Study details: Sample material is recorded as cDNA or gDNA derived from T cells, B-cell-depleted T cells, or PBMCs.

The CDR3 runs 16 residues. CDR1 is KGHDR and CDR2 is SFDVKD in the germline V gene. Trimming at V came to 0 bases and at J to 3 bases, leaving 6 bases not matched to a gene. Sequencing used immunoSEQ multiplex PCR; TCRdb keeps in-frame clones, though not all of them. This sample has around 59,000 clones, with approximately 90% found just once. The clonotype originates from a man aged 55 to 70 with acute or convalescent COVID-19. The chain has TRBV24-1 and TRBJ2-5, with 7 bases that match TRBD1. The sample comprised peripheral blood. The CDR3 DNA sequence: TGTGCCACCAGTGATTTGTCGGGACAGCTGAAAGAGACCCAGTACTTC. Translating gives CATSDLSGQLKETQYF.